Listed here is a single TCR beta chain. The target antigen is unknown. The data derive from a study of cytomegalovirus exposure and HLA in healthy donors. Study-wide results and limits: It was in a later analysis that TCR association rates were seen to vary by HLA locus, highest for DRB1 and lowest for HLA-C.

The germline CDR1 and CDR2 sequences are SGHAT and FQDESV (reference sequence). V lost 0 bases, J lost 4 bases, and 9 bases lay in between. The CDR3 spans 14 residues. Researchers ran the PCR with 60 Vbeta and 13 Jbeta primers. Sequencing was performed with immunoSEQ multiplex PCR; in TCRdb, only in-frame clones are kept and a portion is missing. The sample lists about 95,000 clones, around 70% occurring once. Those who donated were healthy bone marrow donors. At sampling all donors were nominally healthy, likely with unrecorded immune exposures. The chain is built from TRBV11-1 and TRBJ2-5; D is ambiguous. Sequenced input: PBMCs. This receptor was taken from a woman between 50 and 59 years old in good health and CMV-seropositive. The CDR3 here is CASSLASGIETQYF. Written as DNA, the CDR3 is TGTGCCAGCAGCTTAGCGTCAGGAATAGAGACCCAGTACTTC.